The 32 T cell receptor beta chains below all came from one sample that was sequenced in a study of blood T cell repertoires in COVID-19. The protocol was immunoSEQ multiplex PCR, while the TCRdb copy is restricted to in-frame clones and leaves out a portion. The sample comprises nearly 90,000 clones, roughly 88% of which are singletons, and roughly 0.51% rests with the top ten. Sequenced material: peripheral blood. These receptors originate from a man in his sixties with acute or convalescent COVID-19.

The chain carries TRBV5-1 and TRBJ1-2, with D perhaps matching TRBD1 (5 bases). V was pared by 2 bases and J by 11 bases, with 10 bases between. Germline V CDR1 and CDR2: SGHRS, YFSETQ. This CDR3 spans 11 amino acids. The CDR3 region is CASSFNRQYTF. For the CDR3, the DNA is TGCGCCAGCAGCTTCAACAGGCAGTACACCTTC.

The chain combines TRBV27 with TRBJ2-4; D gene unclear. V lost 3 bases and J 5 bases, leaving 5 bases between the germline ends. The germline gives CDR1 MNHEY, CDR2 SMNVEV (reference sequence). The CDR3 sequence is 12 residues long. CDR3 loop: CASSFRENIQYF. Written as DNA, the CDR3 is TGTGCCAGCAGTTTTCGGGAAAACATTCAGTACTTC.

The CDR3 reads CASSRQALNEKLFF. The CDR3 DNA reads as TGTGCCAGTAGTCGACAGGCGCTTAATGAAAAACTGTTTTTT. The chain has TRBV19 and TRBJ1-4; tentatively, D is TRBD1 (6 bases). Germline V gene lookup returns CDR1 LNHDA and CDR2 SQIVND (reference sequence). There are 14 residues in the CDR3. The V gene lost 5 bases and the J gene lost 4 bases, with 11 bases spanning the gap. Together with reference TRBV19 and TRBJ1-4, the CDR3 gives the full variable domain: DGGITQSPKYLFRKEGQNVTLSCEQNLNHDAMYWYRQDPGQGLRLIYYSQIVNDFQKGDIAEGYSVSREKKESFPLTVTSAQKNPTAFYLCASSRQALNEKLFFGSGTQLSVL.

V is TRBV19 and J is TRBJ2-7; TRBD1 might be the D (6 bases). Germline CDR1 is LNHDA and CDR2 is SQIVND (reference sequence). Between the trimmed V and J ends, which lost 6 bases and 3 bases, there was a span of 24 bases. The CDR3 is 17 amino acids. The DNA for the CDR3 is TGTGCCAGTAGCCCTATAGGCCTGGGGGTAGGGGGCTACGAGCAGTACTTC. Amino acids: CASSPIGLGVGGYEQYF. Full variable domain (outside the CDR3, taken from reference TRBV19 and TRBJ2-7): DGGITQSPKYLFRKEGQNVTLSCEQNLNHDAMYWYRQDPGQGLRLIYYSQIVNDFQKGDIAEGYSVSREKKESFPLTVTSAQKNPTAFYLCASSPIGLGVGGYEQYFGPGTRLTVT.

The chain recombines TRBV6-2 or TRBV6-3 with TRBJ2-7; D call uncertain. The length of the CDR3 is 12 residues. CDR1 and CDR2 from the germline V gene are MNHEY and SVGEGT. V lost 2 bases, J lost 3 bases, and 5 bases lay in between. As DNA, the CDR3 is TGTGCCAGCAGTTACCAGGACTACGAGCAGTACTTC. Its translation is CASSYQDYEQYF.

The chain couples TRBV10-2 to TRBJ2-7; D is unresolved. With 6 bases removed from V and 2 bases from J, the gap between germline ends came to 11 bases. From germline, CDR1 is WSHSY and CDR2 SAAADI. The CDR3 runs to 13 residues. CDR3 sequence: CASRATGTYEQYF. For the CDR3, the DNA is TGCGCCAGCAGAGCGACCGGAACCTACGAGCAGTACTTC.

The chain has TRBV5-1 and TRBJ1-1; D is possibly TRBD1 (6 bases). The germline V gene encodes CDR1 SGHRS and CDR2 YFSETQ. The CDR3 is made up of 14 amino acids. V dropped 2 bases and J dropped 7 bases, with 15 bases sitting between them. CDR3 DNA sequence: TGCGCCAGCAGCTTTCACCGGGACACAAATGAAGCTTTCTTT. Translated, it gives CASSFHRDTNEAFF.

The J gene is TRBJ1-3, the V gene TRBV4-1; no definite D call. V lost 1 base to trimming and J lost 2 bases, with 15 bases between them. The germline V gene has CDR1 MGHRA and CDR2 YSYEKL. The CDR3 spans 17 residues. As DNA, the CDR3 is TGCGCCAGCAGCCAAGGTAAAGGAGGTGATCCTGGAAACACCATATATTTT. Encoded protein: CASSQGKGGDPGNTIYF.

The CDR3 reads CASSSRTSAYNEQFF. CDR3 DNA: TGTGCCAGCAGCTCCAGGACTAGCGCTTACAATGAGCAGTTCTTC. This sequence joins TRBV9 and TRBJ2-1; 9 positions match TRBD2. This CDR3 is 15 amino acids long. Per the germline V gene, CDR1 is SGDLS and CDR2 is YYNGEE. The junction had 6 bases not matched to a gene; V was cut back by 4 bases and J by 4 bases.

This chain connects TRBV6-2 or TRBV6-3 to TRBJ1-5, with a weak D call TRBD1 (6 bases). The CDR3 sequence is 14 residues long. Trimming took off 1 base at V and 6 bases at J, with 10 bases between the two ends. In germline, CDR1 is MNHEY, CDR2 SVGEGT. The CDR3 here is CASSYYRASQPQHF. In nucleotides, the CDR3 is TGTGCCAGCAGTTACTACAGGGCTAGTCAGCCCCAGCATTTT.

The chain recombines TRBV9 with TRBJ2-5; weak D call: TRBD2 (7 bases). V lost 4 bases to trimming and J lost 5 bases, with 15 bases between them. This CDR3 has 14 residues. Germline V lookup: CDR1 SGDLS, CDR2 YYNGEE. CDR3 bases: TGTGCCAGCAGCAGGGGGACTACCGGGGAGACCCAGTACTTC. It codes for CASSRGTTGETQYF.

The V call is TRBV5-1, the J call TRBJ2-5; 7 bases line up with TRBD1. This CDR3 has 14 amino acids. CDR1 is SGHRS and CDR2 is YFSETQ in the germline V gene. J lost 2 bases, V lost 4 bases, and 5 bases had no gene match. CDR3 amino acids: CASSRPTGQETQYF. The CDR3 nucleotides are TGCGCCAGCAGCCGACCGACAGGGCAAGAGACCCAGTACTTC.

The sample holds a few counts of this clone. The CDR3 loop reads CASSPYPIAGYRDEQFF. In DNA form, the CDR3 reads TGTGCCAGCAGCCCCTACCCTATAGCGGGGTATAGGGATGAGCAGTTCTTC. The chain couples TRBV9 to TRBJ2-1; 8 bases line up with TRBD2. Germline loops: CDR1 SGDLS, CDR2 YYNGEE. The CDR3 totals 17 residues. With V trimmed by 4 bases and J by 8 bases, 17 bases remained unmatched.

The V gene is TRBV7-8, the J gene TRBJ2-1; TRBD1 aligns across 9 bases. Germline CDR1 SGHVS, CDR2 FQNEAQ. The CDR3 spans 15 residues. The ends lost 4 bases at V and 2 bases at J; junction bases unmatched: 3. CDR3 sequence reads: CASSSRQGAYNEQFF. The CDR3 coding sequence is TGTGCCAGCAGCTCTCGACAGGGGGCCTACAATGAGCAGTTCTTC.

This sequence joins TRBV5-5 and TRBJ1-1, with D hard to call. CDR3 length: 15 amino acids. V was clipped by 5 bases and J by 6 bases, with 20 bases between them. In germline, CDR1 is SGHKS, CDR2 YYEKEE (reference sequence). The CDR3, as DNA: TGTGCCAGCAGATCTACCGGGAGGAGATTCGCTGAAGCTTTCTTT. This codes for CASRSTGRRFAEAFF.

The rearrangement links TRBV19 to TRBJ1-1; unclear D gene. This CDR3 is 14 amino acids long. Trimming pared 2 bases from V and 5 bases from J, leaving 12 bases between. CDR1 and CDR2 from the germline V gene are LNHDA and SQIVND (reference sequence). The DNA of the CDR3 is TGTGCCAGTAGTATATCACATCAGGAAACTGAAGCTTTCTTT. This gives the protein CASSISHQETEAFF.

This chain uses TRBV5-1 with TRBJ2-5; TRBD2 matches 10 bases. The CDR3 totals 14 residues. Looked up from germline, CDR1 is SGHRS and CDR2 is YFSETQ. V was pared by 5 bases and J by 4 bases, with 5 bases of the junction left unmatched. CDR3 sequence: CASRLAGGGETQYF. The CDR3 coding sequence is TGCGCCAGCAGATTAGCGGGAGGTGGAGAGACCCAGTACTTC.

The V gene is TRBV5-4, the J gene TRBJ1-4; D remains unclear. CDR1 is SGHNT and CDR2 is YYREEE in the germline V gene (reference sequence). The ends were cut back, 0 bases at V and 5 bases at J, with 8 bases in the middle. There are 14 residues in the CDR3. In nucleotides, the CDR3 is TGTGCCAGCAGCTTGGCAGGCTTAAATGAAAAACTGTTTTTT. Translated: CASSLAGLNEKLFF.

The chain joins TRBV7-9 to TRBJ1-2; D is unresolved. V was shortened by 1 base and J by 8 bases, with 14 bases between the two germline ends. Germline-derived CDR1 and CDR2 are SEHNR and FQNEAQ (reference sequence). This CDR3 region has 14 residues. The CDR3 spells CASSLGTAYGGYTF. The DNA for the CDR3 is TGTGCCAGCAGCTTAGGGACTGCCTATGGAGGCTACACCTTC.

The genes are TRBV6-1 and TRBJ2-7; TRBD2 agrees at 8 bases. CDR1 is MNHNS and CDR2 is SASEGT in the germline V gene. The CDR3 contains 16 residues. Trimming took 2 bases from V and 4 from J; bases not matched to a gene: 10. The CDR3 region is CASSEFGQAGVYEQYF. The DNA of the CDR3 is TGTGCCAGCAGTGAATTTGGTCAAGCGGGAGTTTACGAGCAGTACTTC.

The chain uses TRBV24-1 and TRBJ1-6; weak D call: TRBD1 (6 bases). V was shortened by 9 bases and J by 7 bases, with 21 bases between the two germline ends. This CDR3 contains 16 residues. Germline CDR1 reads KGHDR; CDR2 reads SFDVKD. The CDR3 is CATPYFGQGSNSPLHF. DNA for the CDR3: TGTGCCACCCCCTATTTCGGGCAGGGGAGCAATTCACCCCTCCACTTT.

This rearrangement joins TRBV6-5 to TRBJ2-5, with unresolved D. V was pared by 6 bases and J by 4 bases, with 18 bases between. CDR1 MNHEY and CDR2 SVGAGI come from the germline V gene. CDR3 length: 15 amino acids. CDR3 in amino acids: CASRPVPQAGETQYF. For the CDR3, the DNA is TGTGCCAGCAGGCCCGTCCCGCAGGCTGGAGAGACCCAGTACTTC.

The V gene is TRBV3-1 (or the pseudogene TRBV3-2), the J gene TRBJ1-6; 11 positions agree with TRBD1. Germline values: CDR1 LGHDT, CDR2 YNNKEL (reference sequence). V lost 0 bases and J lost 10; bases outside the gene matches: 2. The length of the CDR3 is 15 residues. In DNA, the CDR3 is TGTGCCAGCAGCCAAGATGGGACAGGGGGGTCACCCCTCCACTTT. It translates to CASSQDGTGGSPLHF.

This chain joins TRBV12-3 or TRBV12-4 and TRBJ1-6, with 9 bases identical to TRBD1. V gave up 9 bases and J gave up 7 bases; unmatched junction bases: 4. There are 13 residues in the CDR3. CDR3 nucleotide sequence: TGTGCCAGTAGGACAGGGGAGAATTCACCCCTCCACTTT. Translation: CASRTGENSPLHF.

The chain combines TRBV18 with TRBJ1-2, with 12 positions matching TRBD1. Losses at the gene ends were 6 bases for V and 3 bases for J; bases not matched to a gene: 8. The V gene's germline CDR1 is KGHSH and CDR2 LQKENI. The CDR3 has 16 amino acids. CDR3 residues: CASSAGQGATDYGYTF. In DNA, the CDR3 is TGTGCCAGCTCCGCGGGACAGGGGGCGACGGACTATGGCTACACCTTC.

The gene calls are TRBV5-1 and TRBJ1-5, with D perhaps TRBD1 (6 bases). Germline CDR1 SGHRS, CDR2 YFSETQ. This CDR3 region has 13 residues. V lost 2 bases, J lost 4 bases, and 7 bases lay in between. CDR3: CASSFGTNQPQHF. Here the CDR3 DNA reads TGCGCCAGCAGCTTCGGGACAAATCAGCCCCAGCATTTT. The full variable domain, completed using reference TRBV5-1 and TRBJ1-5, is KAGVTQTPRYLIKTRGQQVTLSCSPISGHRSVSWYQQTPGQGLQFLFEYFSETQRNKGNFPGRFSGRQFSNSRSEMNVSTLELGDSALYLCASSFGTNQPQHFGDGTRLSIL.

V gene TRBV30 combines with J gene TRBJ1-1; D remains ambiguous. V lost 1 base, J lost 3 bases, and 15 bases lay in between. The germline gives CDR1 GTSNPN, CDR2 SVGIG (reference sequence). CDR3 length: 15 residues. CDR3 sequence: CAWSARRGRHTEAFF. The CDR3 coding sequence is TGTGCCTGGAGTGCCCGTCGAGGGAGACACACTGAAGCTTTCTTT.

This chain uses TRBV5-1 with TRBJ2-7; the match to TRBD1 covers 9 bases. V shed 0 bases, J shed 5 bases, and the junction held 9 bases outside the gene matches. There are 16 residues in the CDR3. Germline CDR1 reads SGHRS; CDR2 reads YFSETQ. The CDR3 region is CASSLGAGQGFHEQYF. The CDR3 coding sequence is TGCGCCAGCAGCTTGGGGGCCGGACAGGGGTTCCACGAGCAGTACTTC.

This clone is a singleton in its sample. The chain combines TRBV19 with TRBJ1-5; TRBD1 agrees at 9 bases. The germline V gene has CDR1 LNHDA and CDR2 SQIVND (reference sequence). The CDR3 totals 17 residues. J gave up 0 bases and V 4 bases, and 7 bases lay outside the gene matches. The CDR3 region is CASSNNRGPNSNQPQHF. CDR3 nucleotide sequence: TGTGCCAGTAGTAACAACAGGGGGCCCAATAGCAATCAGCCCCAGCATTTT.

The V call is TRBV5-1, the J call TRBJ1-1; no reliable D call. Germline CDR1 and CDR2: SGHRS and YFSETQ. CDR3 length: 13 residues. The ends were cut back, 2 bases at V and 5 bases at J, with 10 bases in the middle. The CDR3 here is CASSLPHGTEAFF. The DNA for the CDR3 is TGCGCCAGCAGCTTACCCCACGGGACTGAAGCTTTCTTT. The variable domain in full, with the rest retrieved from reference TRBV5-1 and TRBJ1-1, is KAGVTQTPRYLIKTRGQQVTLSCSPISGHRSVSWYQQTPGQGLQFLFEYFSETQRNKGNFPGRFSGRQFSNSRSEMNVSTLELGDSALYLCASSLPHGTEAFFGQGTRLTVV.

As DNA, the CDR3 is TGTGCCAGCAGTGAGTTCAGGTACACAGATACGCAGTATTTT. Its translation is CASSEFRYTDTQYF. The chain couples TRBV2 to TRBJ2-3; D not resolved. CDR1 is SNHLY, CDR2 FYNNEI, per germline. V was trimmed by 3 bases and J by 2 bases, leaving 9 bases between them. CDR3 length equals 14 residues.

This clone was picked up a small number of times. This rearrangement joins TRBV24-1 to TRBJ1-4; 8 bases map to TRBD1. The CDR3 is 16 residues long. In germline, CDR1 is KGHDR, CDR2 SFDVKD. V was pared by 2 bases and J by 3 bases, with 4 bases of the junction left unmatched. This CDR3 reads CATSDSQQGANEKLFF. CDR3 in DNA: TGTGCCACCAGTGATTCCCAACAGGGGGCTAATGAAAAACTGTTTTTT.